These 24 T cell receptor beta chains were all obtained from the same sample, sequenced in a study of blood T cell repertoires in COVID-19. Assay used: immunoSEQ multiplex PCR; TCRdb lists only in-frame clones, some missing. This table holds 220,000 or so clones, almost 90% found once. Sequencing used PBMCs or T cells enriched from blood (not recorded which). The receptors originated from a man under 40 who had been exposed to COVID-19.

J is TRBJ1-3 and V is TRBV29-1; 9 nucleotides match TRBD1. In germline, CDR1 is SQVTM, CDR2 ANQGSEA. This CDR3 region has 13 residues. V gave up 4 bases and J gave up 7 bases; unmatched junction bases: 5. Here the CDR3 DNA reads TGCAGCGTTGGGGACAGGGTTCGGAACACCATATATTTT. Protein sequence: CSVGDRVRNTIYF.

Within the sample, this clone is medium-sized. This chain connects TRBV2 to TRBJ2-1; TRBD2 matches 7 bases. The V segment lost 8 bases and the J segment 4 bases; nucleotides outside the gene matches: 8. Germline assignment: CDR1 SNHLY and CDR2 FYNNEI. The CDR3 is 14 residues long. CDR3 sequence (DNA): TGTGCCAGCCAGCTAGCGGCGCTATACAATGAGCAGTTCTTC. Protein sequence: CASQLAALYNEQFF.

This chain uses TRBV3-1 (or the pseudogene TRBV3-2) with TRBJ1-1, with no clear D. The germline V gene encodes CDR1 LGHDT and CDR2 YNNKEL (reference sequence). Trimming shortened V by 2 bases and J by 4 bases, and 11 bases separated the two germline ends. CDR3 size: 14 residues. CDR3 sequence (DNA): TGTGCCAGCAGCCAAAGCTTCACGGGCACTGAAGCTTTCTTT. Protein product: CASSQSFTGTEAFF.

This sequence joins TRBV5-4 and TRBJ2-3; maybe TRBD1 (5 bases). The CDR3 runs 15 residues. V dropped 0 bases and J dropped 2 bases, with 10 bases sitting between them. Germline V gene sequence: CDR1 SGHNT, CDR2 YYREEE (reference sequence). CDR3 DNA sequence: TGTGCCAGCAGCTTGGTTGTGGGGCCCACAGATACGCAGTATTTT. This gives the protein CASSLVVGPTDTQYF.

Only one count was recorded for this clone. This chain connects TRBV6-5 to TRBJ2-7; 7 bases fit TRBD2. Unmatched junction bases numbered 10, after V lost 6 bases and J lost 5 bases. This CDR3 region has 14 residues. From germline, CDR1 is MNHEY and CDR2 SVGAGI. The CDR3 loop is CASRLGSGEDEQYF. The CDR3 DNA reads TGTGCCAGCAGGCTTGGAAGCGGGGAGGACGAGCAGTACTTC.

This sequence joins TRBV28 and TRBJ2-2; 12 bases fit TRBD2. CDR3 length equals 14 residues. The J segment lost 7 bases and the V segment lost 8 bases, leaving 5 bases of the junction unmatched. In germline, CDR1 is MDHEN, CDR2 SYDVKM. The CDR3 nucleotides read TGTGCCAGCTCTAGCGGGGGGGCCGGCGGGGAGCTGTTTTTT. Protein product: CASSSGGAGGELFF.

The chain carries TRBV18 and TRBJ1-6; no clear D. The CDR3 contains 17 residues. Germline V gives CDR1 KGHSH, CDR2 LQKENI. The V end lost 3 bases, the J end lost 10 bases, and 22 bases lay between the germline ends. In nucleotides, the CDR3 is TGTGCCAGCTCACCGTCCGGGGTGGGCCCCCACATATCACCCCTCCACTTT. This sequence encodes CASSPSGVGPHISPLHF. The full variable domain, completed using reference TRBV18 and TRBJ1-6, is NAGVMQNPRHLVRRRGQEARLRCSPMKGHSHVYWYRQLPEEGLKFMVYLQKENIIDESGMPKERFSAEFPKEGPSILRIQQVVRGDSAAYFCASSPSGVGPHISPLHFGNGTRLTVT.

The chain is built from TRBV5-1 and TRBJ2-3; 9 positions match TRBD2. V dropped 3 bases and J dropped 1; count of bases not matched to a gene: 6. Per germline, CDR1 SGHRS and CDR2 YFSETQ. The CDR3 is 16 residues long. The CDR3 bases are TGCGCCAGCAGCTCTTTAGCGGGGGCCGGCACAGATACGCAGTATTTT. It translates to CASSSLAGAGTDTQYF. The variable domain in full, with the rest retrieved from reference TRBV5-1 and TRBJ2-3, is KAGVTQTPRYLIKTRGQQVTLSCSPISGHRSVSWYQQTPGQGLQFLFEYFSETQRNKGNFPGRFSGRQFSNSRSEMNVSTLELGDSALYLCASSSLAGAGTDTQYFGPGTRLTVL.

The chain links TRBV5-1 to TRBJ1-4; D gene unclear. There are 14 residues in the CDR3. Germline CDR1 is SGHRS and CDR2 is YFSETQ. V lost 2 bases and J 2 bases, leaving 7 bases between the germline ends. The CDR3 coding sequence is TGCGCCAGCAGCTTCCAGGCCACTAATGAAAAACTGTTTTTT. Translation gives CASSFQATNEKLFF. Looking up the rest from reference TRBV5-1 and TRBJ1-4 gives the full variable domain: KAGVTQTPRYLIKTRGQQVTLSCSPISGHRSVSWYQQTPGQGLQFLFEYFSETQRNKGNFPGRFSGRQFSNSRSEMNVSTLELGDSALYLCASSFQATNEKLFFGSGTQLSVL.

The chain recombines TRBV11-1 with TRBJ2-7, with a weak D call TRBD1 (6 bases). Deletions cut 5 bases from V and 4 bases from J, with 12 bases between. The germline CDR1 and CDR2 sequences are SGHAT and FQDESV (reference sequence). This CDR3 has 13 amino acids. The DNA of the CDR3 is TGTGCCAGCAGCCCAGACAGGAATTACGAGCAGTACTTC. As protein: CASSPDRNYEQYF.

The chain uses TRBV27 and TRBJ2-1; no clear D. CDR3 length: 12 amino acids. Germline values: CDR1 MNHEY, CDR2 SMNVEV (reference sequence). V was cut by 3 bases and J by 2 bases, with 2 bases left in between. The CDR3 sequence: CASSFTYNEQFF. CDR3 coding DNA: TGTGCCAGCAGTTTCACCTACAATGAGCAGTTCTTC.

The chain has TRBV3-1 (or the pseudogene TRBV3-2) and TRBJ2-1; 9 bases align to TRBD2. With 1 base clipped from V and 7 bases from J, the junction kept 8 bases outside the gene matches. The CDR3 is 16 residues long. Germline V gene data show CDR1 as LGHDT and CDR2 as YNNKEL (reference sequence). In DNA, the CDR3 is TGTGCCAGCAGCCAAGCCCGGGCTAGCGGGGTGAATGAGCAGTTCTTC. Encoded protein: CASSQARASGVNEQFF.

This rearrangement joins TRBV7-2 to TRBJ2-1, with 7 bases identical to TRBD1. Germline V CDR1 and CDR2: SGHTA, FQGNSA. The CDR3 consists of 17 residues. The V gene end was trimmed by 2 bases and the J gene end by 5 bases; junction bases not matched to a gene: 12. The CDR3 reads CASSLKGGTSADNEQFF. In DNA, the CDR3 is TGTGCCAGCAGCTTAAAAGGGGGCACCTCAGCGGACAATGAGCAGTTCTTC.

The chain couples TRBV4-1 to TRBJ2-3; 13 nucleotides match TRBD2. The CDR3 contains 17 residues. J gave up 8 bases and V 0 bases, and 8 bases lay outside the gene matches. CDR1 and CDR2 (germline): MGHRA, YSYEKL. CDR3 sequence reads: CASSQEGLAGAQGTQYF. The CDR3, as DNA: TGCGCCAGCAGCCAAGAAGGACTAGCGGGGGCCCAAGGTACGCAGTATTTT.

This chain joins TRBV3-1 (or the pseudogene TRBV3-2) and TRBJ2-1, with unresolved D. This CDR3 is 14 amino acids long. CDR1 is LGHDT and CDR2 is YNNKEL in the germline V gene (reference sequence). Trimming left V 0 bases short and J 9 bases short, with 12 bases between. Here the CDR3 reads CASSQEVEVAEQFF. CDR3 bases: TGTGCCAGCAGCCAAGAGGTAGAGGTAGCTGAGCAGTTCTTC.

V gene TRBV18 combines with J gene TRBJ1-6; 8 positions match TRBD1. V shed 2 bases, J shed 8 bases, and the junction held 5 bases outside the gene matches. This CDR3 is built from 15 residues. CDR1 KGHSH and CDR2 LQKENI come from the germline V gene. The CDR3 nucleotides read TGTGCCAGCTCACCAACGGGACAGGCTGATTCACCCCTCCACTTT. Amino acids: CASSPTGQADSPLHF.

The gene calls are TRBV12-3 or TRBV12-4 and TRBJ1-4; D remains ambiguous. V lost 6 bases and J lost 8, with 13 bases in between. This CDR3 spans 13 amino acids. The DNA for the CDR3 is TGTGCCAGCAGCGGTGGACGAGGGGAAAAACTGTTTTTT. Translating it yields CASSGGRGEKLFF.

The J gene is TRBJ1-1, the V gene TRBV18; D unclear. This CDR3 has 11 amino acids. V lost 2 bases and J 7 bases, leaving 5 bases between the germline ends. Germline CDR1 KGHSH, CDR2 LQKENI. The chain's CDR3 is CASSPAGEAFF. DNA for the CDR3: TGTGCCAGCTCACCAGCCGGTGAAGCTTTCTTT.

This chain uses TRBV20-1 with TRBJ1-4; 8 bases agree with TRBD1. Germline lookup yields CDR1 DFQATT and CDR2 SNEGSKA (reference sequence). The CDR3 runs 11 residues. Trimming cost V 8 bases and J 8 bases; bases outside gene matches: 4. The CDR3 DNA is TGCAGTCCACAGGGGGGGGAAAAACTGTTTTTT. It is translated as CSPQGGEKLFF.

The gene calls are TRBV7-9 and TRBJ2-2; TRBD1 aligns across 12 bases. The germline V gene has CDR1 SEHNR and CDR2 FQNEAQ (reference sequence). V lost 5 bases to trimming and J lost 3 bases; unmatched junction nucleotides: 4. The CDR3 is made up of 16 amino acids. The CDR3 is CASSRRDRGHTGELFF. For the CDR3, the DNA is TGTGCCAGCAGCCGACGGGACAGGGGGCACACCGGGGAGCTGTTTTTT. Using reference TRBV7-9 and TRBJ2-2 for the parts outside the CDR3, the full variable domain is DTGVSQNPRHKITKRGQNVTFRCDPISEHNRLYWYRQTLGQGPEFLTYFQNEAQLEKSRLLSDRFSAERPKGSFSTLEIQRTEQGDSAMYLCASSRRDRGHTGELFFGEGSRLTVL.

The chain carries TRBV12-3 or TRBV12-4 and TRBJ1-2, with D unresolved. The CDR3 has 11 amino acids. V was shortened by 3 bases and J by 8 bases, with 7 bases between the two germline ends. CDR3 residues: CASSFGEGYTF. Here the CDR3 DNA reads TGTGCCAGCAGTTTCGGGGAAGGCTACACCTTC.

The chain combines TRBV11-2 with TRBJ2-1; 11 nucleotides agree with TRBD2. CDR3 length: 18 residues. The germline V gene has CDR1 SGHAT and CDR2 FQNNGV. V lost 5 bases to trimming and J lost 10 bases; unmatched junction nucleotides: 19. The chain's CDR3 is CASSQTPLAGADYREQFF. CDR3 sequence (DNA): TGTGCCAGCAGCCAAACCCCACTAGCGGGGGCAGACTACAGGGAGCAGTTCTTC.

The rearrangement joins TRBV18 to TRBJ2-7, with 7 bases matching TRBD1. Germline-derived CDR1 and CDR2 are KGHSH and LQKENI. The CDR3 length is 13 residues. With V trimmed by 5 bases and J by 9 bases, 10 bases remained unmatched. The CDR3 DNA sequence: TGTGCCAGCTCAACCGGACAGGCCCTCTGGCAGTACTTC. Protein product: CASSTGQALWQYF.

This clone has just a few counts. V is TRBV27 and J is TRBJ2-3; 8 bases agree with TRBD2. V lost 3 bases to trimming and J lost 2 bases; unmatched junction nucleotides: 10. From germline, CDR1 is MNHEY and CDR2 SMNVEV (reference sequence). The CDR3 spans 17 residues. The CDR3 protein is CASSFLGLAGLTDTQYF. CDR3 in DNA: TGTGCCAGCAGTTTTTTGGGTCTAGCGGGCCTCACAGATACGCAGTATTTT.